The clone carrying this T cell receptor (beta chain) was found once. Antigen: not known. An end of the junction differs from the germline gene, which may be a read error. The data belong to a study of cytomegalovirus exposure and HLA in healthy donors. The CDR3 has 12 residues. CDR1 is SEHNR, CDR2 FQNEAQ, per germline (reference sequence). General study points: Excluded: some indistinguishable V segments such as TRBV6-2 and TRBV6-3.

The PCR made use of 60 Vbeta and 13 Jbeta primers. Only in-frame clones appear in the TCRdb table, and some are missing; sequencing was by immunoSEQ multiplex PCR. The data hold approximately 210,000 clones, with around 80% observed a single time. The TCR originated in a young man in good health and CMV-seronegative. Sequencing input: PBMCs. This sequence joins TRBV7-9 and TRBJ2-7; 11 nucleotides agree with TRBD1. CDR3 coding DNA: TGTGCCAGCAGCCAGTCCGGACAGGGGGCCCTCTTC. Translated, it gives CASSQSGQGALF.